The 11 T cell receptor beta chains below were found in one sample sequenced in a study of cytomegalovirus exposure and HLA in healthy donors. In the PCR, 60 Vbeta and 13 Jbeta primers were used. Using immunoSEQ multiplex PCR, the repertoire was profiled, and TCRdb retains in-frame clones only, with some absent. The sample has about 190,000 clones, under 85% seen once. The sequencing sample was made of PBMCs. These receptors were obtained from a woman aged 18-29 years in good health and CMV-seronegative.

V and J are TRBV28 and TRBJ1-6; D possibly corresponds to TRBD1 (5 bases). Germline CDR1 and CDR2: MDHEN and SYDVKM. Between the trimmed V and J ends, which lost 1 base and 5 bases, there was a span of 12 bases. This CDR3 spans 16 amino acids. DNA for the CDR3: TGTGCCAGCAGTTTATACCCGGGGGGAAATAATTCACCCCTCCACTTT. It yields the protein CASSLYPGGNNSPLHF.

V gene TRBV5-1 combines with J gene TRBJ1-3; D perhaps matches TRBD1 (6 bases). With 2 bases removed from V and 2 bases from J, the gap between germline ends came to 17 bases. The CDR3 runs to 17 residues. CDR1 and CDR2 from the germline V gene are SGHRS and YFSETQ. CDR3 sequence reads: CASSLPDRNRTGNTIYF. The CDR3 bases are TGCGCCAGCAGCTTACCCGACAGGAACAGAACTGGAAACACCATATATTTT.

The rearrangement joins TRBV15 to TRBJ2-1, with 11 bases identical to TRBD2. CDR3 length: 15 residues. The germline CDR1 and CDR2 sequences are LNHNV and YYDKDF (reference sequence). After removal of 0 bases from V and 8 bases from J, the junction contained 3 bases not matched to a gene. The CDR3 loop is CATSRELAGVYEQFF. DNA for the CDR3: TGTGCCACCAGCAGAGAACTAGCGGGAGTATATGAGCAGTTCTTC. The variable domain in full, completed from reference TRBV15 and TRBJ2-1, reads DAMVIQNPRYQVTQFGKPVTLSCSQTLNHNVMYWYQQKSSQAPKLLFHYYDKDFNNEADTPDNFQSRRPNTSFCFLDIRSPGLGDTAMYLCATSRELAGVYEQFFGPGTRLTVL.

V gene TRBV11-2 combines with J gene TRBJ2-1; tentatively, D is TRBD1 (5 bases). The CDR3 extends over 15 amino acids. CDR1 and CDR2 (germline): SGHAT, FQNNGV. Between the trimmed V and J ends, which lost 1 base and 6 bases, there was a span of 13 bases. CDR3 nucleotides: TGTGCCAGCAGCTTAGGAGCAGGGTCTGGCAATGAGCAGTTCTTC. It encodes CASSLGAGSGNEQFF.

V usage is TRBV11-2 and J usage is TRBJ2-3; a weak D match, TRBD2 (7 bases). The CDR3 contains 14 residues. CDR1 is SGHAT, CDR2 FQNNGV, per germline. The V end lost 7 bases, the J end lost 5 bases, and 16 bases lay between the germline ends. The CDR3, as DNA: TGTGCCAGCATAAAGGGGGGGCGGGTAGATACGCAGTATTTT. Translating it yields CASIKGGRVDTQYF. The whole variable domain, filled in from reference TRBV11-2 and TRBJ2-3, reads EAGVAQSPRYKIIEKRQSVAFWCNPISGHATLYWYQQILGQGPKLLIQFQNNGVVDDSQLPKDRFSAERLKGVDSTLKIQPAKLEDSAVYLCASIKGGRVDTQYFGPGTRLTVL.

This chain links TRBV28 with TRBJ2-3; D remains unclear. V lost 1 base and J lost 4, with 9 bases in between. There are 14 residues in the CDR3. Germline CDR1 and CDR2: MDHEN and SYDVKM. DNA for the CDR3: TGTGCCAGCAGTTTATTTTCGGTTCCAGATACGCAGTATTTT. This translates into CASSLFSVPDTQYF.

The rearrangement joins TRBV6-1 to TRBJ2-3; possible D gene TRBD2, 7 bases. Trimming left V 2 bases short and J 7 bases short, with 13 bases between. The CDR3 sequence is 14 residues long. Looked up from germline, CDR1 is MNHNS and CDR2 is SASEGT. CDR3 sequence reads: CASSELGGTYTQYF. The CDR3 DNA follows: TGTGCCAGCAGTGAACTGGGAGGGACATATACGCAGTATTTT.

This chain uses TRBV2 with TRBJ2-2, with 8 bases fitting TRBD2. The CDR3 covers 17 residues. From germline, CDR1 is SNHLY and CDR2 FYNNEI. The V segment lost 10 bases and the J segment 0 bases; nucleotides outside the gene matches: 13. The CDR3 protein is CATSPASGPSNTGELFF. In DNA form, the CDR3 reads TGTGCCACTTCGCCGGCTAGCGGGCCATCGAACACCGGGGAGCTGTTTTTT.

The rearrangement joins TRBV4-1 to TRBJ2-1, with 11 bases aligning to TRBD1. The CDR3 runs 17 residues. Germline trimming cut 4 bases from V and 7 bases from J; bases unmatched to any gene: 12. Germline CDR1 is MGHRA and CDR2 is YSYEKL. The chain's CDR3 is CASSLLSPGQGGNEQFF. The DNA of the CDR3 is TGCGCCAGCAGCCTTCTTTCACCGGGACAGGGGGGGAATGAGCAGTTCTTC.

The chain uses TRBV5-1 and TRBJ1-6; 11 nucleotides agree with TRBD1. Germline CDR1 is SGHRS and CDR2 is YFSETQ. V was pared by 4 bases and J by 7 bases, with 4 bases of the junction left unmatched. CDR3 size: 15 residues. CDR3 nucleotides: TGCGCCAGCAGCCAGGACAGGGGGCCGAATTCACCCCTCCACTTT. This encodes CASSQDRGPNSPLHF.

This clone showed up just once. The CDR3 region has the DNA TGTGCCAGCAGCTTGTATCAGGGGCGCCGTGTCACCGGGGAGCTGTTTTTT. It encodes CASSLYQGRRVTGELFF. This sequence joins TRBV5-6 and TRBJ2-2, with TRBD1 as a possible D gene (6 bases). Germline lookup yields CDR1 SGHDT and CDR2 YYEEEE. The CDR3 covers 17 residues. Trimming removed 1 base at V and 4 bases at J, with 17 bases between.